This TCR beta chain originates from a study of post-analysis software for immune sequencing data. Study-wide results and caveats: When the samples were clustered directly with F measure, those that had been prepared in the same batch showed strong co-clustering. Among multiple sclerosis patients, normalized Chao1 diversity was significantly below that of controls. With TRBV5-6, TRBV5-1 and TRBV20-1 included, about five TRBV segments were more frequent in patients than in controls.

As concerns this clonotype: Its antigen is unknown.

The CDR3 totals 16 residues. Germline CDR1 and CDR2: LNHNV and YYDKDF (reference sequence). Trimming at V came to 2 bases and at J to 5 bases, leaving 5 bases not matched to a gene. Sequencing libraries made from TCR beta cDNA carried unique molecular identifiers. T cells, roughly 0.95 to 10 million of them, yielded some 510,000 cDNA molecules. TCRdb called the PCR reads again in MiXCR, with one record for every CDR3 protein. The data hold about 460,000 distinct CDR3 sequences, with roughly 45% observed a single time. This sequence originates from a girl between 5 and 17 years old with multiple sclerosis. The sequenced sample consisted of blood. The chain combines TRBV15 with TRBJ2-4; TRBD1 matches at 11 bases. The CDR3 sequence is CATSRWTGGVQNIQYF. As DNA, the CDR3 is TGTGCCACCAGCAGATGGACAGGGGGCGTCCAAAACATTCAGTACTTC.